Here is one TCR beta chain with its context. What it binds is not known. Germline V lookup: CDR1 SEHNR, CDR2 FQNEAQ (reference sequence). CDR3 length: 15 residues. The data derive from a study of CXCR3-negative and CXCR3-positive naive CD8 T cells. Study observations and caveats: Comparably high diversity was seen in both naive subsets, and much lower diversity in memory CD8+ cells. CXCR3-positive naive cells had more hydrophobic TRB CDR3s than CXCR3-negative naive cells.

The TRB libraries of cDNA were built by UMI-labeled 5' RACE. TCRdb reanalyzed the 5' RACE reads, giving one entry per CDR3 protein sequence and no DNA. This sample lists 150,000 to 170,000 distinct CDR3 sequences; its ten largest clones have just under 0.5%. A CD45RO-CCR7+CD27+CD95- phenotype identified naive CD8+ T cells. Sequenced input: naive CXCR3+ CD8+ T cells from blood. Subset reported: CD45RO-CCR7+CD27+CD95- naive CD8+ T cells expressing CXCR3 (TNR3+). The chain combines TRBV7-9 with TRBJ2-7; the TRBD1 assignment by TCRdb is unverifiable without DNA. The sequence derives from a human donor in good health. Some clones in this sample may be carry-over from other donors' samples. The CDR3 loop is CASSLIQWEEYEQYF.